Here is one T cell receptor beta chain with its context. Its target antigen remains unknown. No base quality information exists; no much larger clone differs at one position. Receptor amplification or capture employed the immunoSEQ multiplex PCR assay. TCRdb provides this immuneACCESS table in a form limited to in-frame rearrangements. Some clones are lacking; in checked studies, under half of them reflect an unresolved V gene, and why the rest are absent is not known. This sample lists tens of thousands of clones; around 92% were detected once. The ten largest clonotypes hold 2% to 2.5% of the sample. The CDR3 starts with the cysteine, ends with the phenylalanine, and has 13 residues. The kept DNA is CDR3 alone, 39 bases in frame from the first base. The germline V gene supplies CDR1 SGHTS and CDR2 YDEGEE. The trim is 4 bases for V and 6 bases for J, with a gap of 13 bases between the germline ends.

This sample stems from a study of T cell changes during pregnancy in multiple sclerosis (dated by TCRdb to the late 2010s). Study-wide context: The study looked at changes in the T cell repertoire across pregnancy in women with multiple sclerosis.

In this chain, TRBV5-8 is recombined with TRBJ1-2; TRBD1 is perhaps the D gene, given 5 matching bases. The receptor was derived from a female donor with multiple sclerosis, enrolled in a pregnancy study. This specimen was peripheral blood, taken before pregnancy. The CDR3 amino acid sequence is: CASSLWGPNGYTF. The nucleotide sequence reads TGTGCCAGCAGCCTCTGGGGCCCTAATGGCTACACCTTC.